This TCR beta chain was recovered during a study of T cell repertoires in cytomegalovirus infection. The wider study: Recently identified HLA-C-restricted CMV epitopes were used, and well-studied HLA-B-restricted CMV epitopes were used as well. Indications came from public TCR beta signatures; they pointed to CMV infection and to a matching HLA type.

This clonotype has only a few counts. Its matching antigen is unknown. Study-wide findings and caveats: CMV-specific TCR beta clonotypes restricted by HLA-C dominated the ex vivo response.

The CDR3 loop spans 16 amino acids. CDR1 is SGHAT, CDR2 FQNNGV, per germline. With 3 bases clipped from V and 4 bases from J, the junction kept 6 bases outside the gene matches. TCRdb used MiXCR to reprocess the reads, holding one entry per CDR3 protein. The table includes approximately 30,000 distinct CDR3 sequences, 15% to 20% detected once. This sequence was found in a human donor in good health (CMV status not recorded). Some clones in this sample may be carry-over from other donors' samples. The source material was CD8+ T cells from cultured PBMCs, sampled from culture after CMV antigen stimulation. The rearrangement uses TRBV11-2 and TRBJ1-1; TRBD1 matches at 12 bases. CDR3 protein: CASSFRDRGPSTEAFF. The DNA of the CDR3 is TGTGCCAGCAGCTTCCGGGACAGGGGGCCTAGCACTGAAGCTTTCTTT.